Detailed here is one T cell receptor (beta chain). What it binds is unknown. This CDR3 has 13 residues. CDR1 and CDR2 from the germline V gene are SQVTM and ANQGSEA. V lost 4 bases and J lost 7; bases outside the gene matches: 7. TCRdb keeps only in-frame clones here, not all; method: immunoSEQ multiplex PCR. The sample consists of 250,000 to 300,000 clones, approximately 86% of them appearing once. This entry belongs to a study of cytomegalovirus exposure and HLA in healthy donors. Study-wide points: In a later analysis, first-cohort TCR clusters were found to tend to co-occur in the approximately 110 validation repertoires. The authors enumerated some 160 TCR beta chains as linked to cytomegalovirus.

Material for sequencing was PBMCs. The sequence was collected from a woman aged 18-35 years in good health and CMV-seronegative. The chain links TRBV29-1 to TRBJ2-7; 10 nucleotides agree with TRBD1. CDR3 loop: CSVGGTGAGEQYF. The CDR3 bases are TGCAGCGTTGGAGGGACAGGGGCTGGGGAGCAGTACTTC.